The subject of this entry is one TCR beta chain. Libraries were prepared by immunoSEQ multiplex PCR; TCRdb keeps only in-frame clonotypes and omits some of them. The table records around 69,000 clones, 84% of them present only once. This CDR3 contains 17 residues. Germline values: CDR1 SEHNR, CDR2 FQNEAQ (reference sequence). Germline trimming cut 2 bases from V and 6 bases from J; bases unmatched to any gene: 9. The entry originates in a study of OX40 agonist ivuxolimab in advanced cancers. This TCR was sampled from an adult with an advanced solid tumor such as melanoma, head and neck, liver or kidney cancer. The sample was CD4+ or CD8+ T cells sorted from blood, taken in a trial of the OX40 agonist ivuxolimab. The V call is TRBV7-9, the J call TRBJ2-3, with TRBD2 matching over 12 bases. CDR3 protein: CASSLLSSGRAGDTQYF. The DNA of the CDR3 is TGTGCCAGCAGCTTACTGTCTAGCGGGAGGGCCGGGGATACGCAGTATTTT.